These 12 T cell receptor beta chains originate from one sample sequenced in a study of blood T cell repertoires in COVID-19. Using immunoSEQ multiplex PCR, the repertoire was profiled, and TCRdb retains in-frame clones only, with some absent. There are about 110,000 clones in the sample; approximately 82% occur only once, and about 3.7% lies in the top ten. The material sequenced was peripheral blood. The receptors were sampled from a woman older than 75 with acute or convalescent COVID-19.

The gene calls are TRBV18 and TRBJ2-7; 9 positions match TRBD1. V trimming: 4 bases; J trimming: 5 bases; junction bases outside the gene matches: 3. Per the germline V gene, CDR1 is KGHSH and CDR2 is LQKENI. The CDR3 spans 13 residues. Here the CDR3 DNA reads TGTGCCAGCTCACGGGACAGGGCAGACGAGCAGTACTTC. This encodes CASSRDRADEQYF.

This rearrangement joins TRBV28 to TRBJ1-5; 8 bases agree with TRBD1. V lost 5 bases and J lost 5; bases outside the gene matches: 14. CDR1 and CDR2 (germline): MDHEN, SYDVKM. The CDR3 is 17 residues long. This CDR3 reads CASSPPRPGQVDQPQHF. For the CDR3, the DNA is TGTGCCAGCAGTCCTCCTCGTCCGGGACAGGTCGATCAGCCCCAGCATTTT.

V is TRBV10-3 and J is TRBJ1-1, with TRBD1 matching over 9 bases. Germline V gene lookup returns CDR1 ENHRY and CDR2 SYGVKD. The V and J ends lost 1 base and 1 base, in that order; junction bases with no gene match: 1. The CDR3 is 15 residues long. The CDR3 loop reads CAISEWGQGNTEAFF. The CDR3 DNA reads TGTGCCATCAGTGAGTGGGGACAGGGGAACACTGAAGCTTTCTTT.

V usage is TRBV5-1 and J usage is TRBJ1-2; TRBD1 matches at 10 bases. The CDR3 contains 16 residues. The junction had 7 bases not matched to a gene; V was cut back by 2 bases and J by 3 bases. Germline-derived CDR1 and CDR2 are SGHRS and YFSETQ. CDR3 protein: CASSFTTGGLDYGYTF. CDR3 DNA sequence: TGCGCCAGCAGCTTTACGACAGGGGGCCTAGACTATGGCTACACCTTC.

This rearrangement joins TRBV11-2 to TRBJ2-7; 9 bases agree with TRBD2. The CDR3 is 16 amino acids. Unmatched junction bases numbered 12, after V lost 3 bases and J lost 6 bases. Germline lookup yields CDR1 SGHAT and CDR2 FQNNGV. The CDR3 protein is CASSFSGSSGTLEQYF. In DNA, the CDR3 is TGTGCCAGCAGCTTTTCGGGGTCTAGCGGGACTCTCGAGCAGTACTTC.

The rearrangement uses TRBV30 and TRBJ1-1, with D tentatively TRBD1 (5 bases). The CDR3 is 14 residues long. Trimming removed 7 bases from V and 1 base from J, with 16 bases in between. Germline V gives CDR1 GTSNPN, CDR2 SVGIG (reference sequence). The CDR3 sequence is CASNPGLQNTEAFF. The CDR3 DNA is TGTGCCTCGAATCCGGGACTGCAGAACACTGAAGCTTTCTTT.

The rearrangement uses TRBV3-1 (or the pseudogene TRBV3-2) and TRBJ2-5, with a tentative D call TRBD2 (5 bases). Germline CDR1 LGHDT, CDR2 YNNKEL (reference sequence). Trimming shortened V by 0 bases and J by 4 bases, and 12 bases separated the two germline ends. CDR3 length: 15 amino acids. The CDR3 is CASSQERGMGETQYF. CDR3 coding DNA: TGTGCCAGCAGCCAAGAAAGAGGGATGGGAGAGACCCAGTACTTC.

The CDR3 DNA sequence: TGTGCTAGTGGTTCGACAGTTTATGGCTACACCTTC. Translating gives CASGSTVYGYTF. The chain employs TRBV12-5 and TRBJ1-2; maybe TRBD1 (5 bases). This CDR3 spans 12 amino acids. From germline, CDR1 is LGHNT and CDR2 FRNRAP. With 4 bases removed from V and 5 bases from J, the gap between germline ends came to 8 bases.

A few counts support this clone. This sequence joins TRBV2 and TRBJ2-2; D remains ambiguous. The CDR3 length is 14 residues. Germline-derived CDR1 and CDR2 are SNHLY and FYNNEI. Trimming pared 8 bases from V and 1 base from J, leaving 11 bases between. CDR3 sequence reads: CASLLGGNTGELFF. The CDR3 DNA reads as TGTGCCAGCCTACTCGGTGGGAACACCGGGGAGCTGTTTTTT.

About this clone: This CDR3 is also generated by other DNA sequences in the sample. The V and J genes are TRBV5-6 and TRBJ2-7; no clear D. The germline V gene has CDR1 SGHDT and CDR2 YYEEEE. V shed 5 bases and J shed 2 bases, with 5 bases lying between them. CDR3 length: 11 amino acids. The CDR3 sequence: CASSRAYEQYF. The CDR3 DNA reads TGTGCCAGCAGTAGAGCCTACGAGCAGTACTTC.

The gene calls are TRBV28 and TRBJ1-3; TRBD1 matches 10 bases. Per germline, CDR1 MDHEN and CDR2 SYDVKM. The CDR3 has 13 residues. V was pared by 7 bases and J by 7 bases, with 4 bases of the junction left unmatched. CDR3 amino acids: CASTPGQGNTIYF. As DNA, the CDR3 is TGTGCCAGCACCCCGGGACAGGGGAACACCATATATTTT.

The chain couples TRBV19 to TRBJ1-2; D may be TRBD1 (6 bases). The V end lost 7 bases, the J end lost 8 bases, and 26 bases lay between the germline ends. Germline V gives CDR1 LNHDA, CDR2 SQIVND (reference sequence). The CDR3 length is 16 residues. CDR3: CASKEGRGRLWGGYTF. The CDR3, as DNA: TGTGCCAGTAAAGAAGGCAGGGGCCGGCTATGGGGCGGCTACACCTTC.